This T cell receptor beta chain was captured by sequencing in a study of blood T cell repertoires in COVID-19. Study-level information: Collection of acute and convalescent COVID-19 samples took place in the United States, Italy and Spain. Nucleic acid was either cDNA or gDNA, and it came from T cells, B-cell-depleted T cells, or PBMCs.

With 3 bases removed from V and 11 bases from J, the gap between germline ends came to 14 bases. The CDR3 consists of 13 residues. Germline-derived CDR1 and CDR2 are LGHNA and YNFKEQ. Authors' processing steps: Nucleated cell number was recorded as an estimate derived from reference gene primer amplification. Profiled with immunoSEQ multiplex PCR; TCRdb holds only in-frame clones, not every one. The V and J calls and clone size were taken over from that table, and D and trimming were inferred from the DNA. The data show some 40,000 clones, about 86% seen once. Sequenced material: peripheral blood. The receptor was isolated from a man aged 35 to 55 with active COVID-19. V and J are TRBV4-2 and TRBJ2-1; perhaps TRBD2 as D (5 bases). CDR3 in DNA: TGTGCCAGCAGCCAGAGAGAGGCGGGCCAGCAGTTCTTC. This gives the protein CASSQREAGQQFF.